Below, 11 T cell receptor beta chains from the same sample are listed, as sequenced in a study of CD8 T cells in ankylosing spondylitis. Which antigens these TCRs recognize remains unknown. Study-wide results and limits: Under 10 highly homologous variants formed a TCR beta motif that appeared characteristic of ankylosing spondylitis blood.

One entry per CDR3 protein, called by TCRdb with MiXCR from the 5' RACE reads. The sample consists of some 700,000 distinct CDR3 sequences, roughly 20% of them appearing once. The source material was blood, either unsorted or a sorted T cell fraction (not recorded which). All receptors derive from a male donor with ankylosing spondylitis.

This clonotype showed up just a few times. The chain is built from TRBV28 and TRBJ2-7; a possible D gene is TRBD2 (6 bases). Per germline, CDR1 MDHEN and CDR2 SYDVKM. V was cut by 5 bases and J by 1 base, with 15 bases left in between. This CDR3 contains 15 residues. Here the CDR3 reads CASSASSVKSYEQYF. CDR3 nucleotides: TGTGCCAGCAGTGCCTCTAGCGTTAAGTCCTACGAGCAGTACTTC.

The J gene is TRBJ2-1, the V gene TRBV5-1, with TRBD1 identical over 7 bases. Germline V gene lookup returns CDR1 SGHRS and CDR2 YFSETQ. V shed 0 bases and J 7 bases; nucleotides not matched to a gene: 4. The CDR3 loop spans 14 amino acids. As DNA, the CDR3 is TGCGCCAGCAGCTTGGCCCCACAGGGGAATGAGCAGTTCTTC. Amino acid sequence: CASSLAPQGNEQFF.

Many counts were recorded for this clonotype. The V gene is TRBV15, the J gene TRBJ1-6; D possibly corresponds to TRBD1 (5 bases). The CDR3 consists of 14 residues. The V gene's germline CDR1 is LNHNV and CDR2 YYDKDF (reference sequence). Trimming removed 1 base from V and 9 bases from J, with 10 bases in between. CDR3 amino acids: CATSRVDRISPLHF. CDR3 coding DNA: TGTGCCACCAGCAGAGTTGACAGAATTTCACCCCTCCACTTT.

This chain links TRBV7-2 with TRBJ2-3; TRBD1 matches 11 bases. Germline trimming cut 3 bases from V and 7 bases from J; bases unmatched to any gene: 9. CDR1 and CDR2 from the germline V gene are SGHTA and FQGNSA. There are 16 residues in the CDR3. CDR3 coding DNA: TGTGCCAGCAGCTTCTGGGGACAGGGGGTGTCAAATACGCAGTATTTT. Translation: CASSFWGQGVSNTQYF.

This chain connects TRBV24-1 to TRBJ2-2; D gene ambiguous. Germline CDR1 and CDR2: KGHDR and SFDVKD. The CDR3 extends over 15 amino acids. V gave up 5 bases and J gave up 0 bases, with 9 bases separating them. The CDR3 bases are TGTGCCACCAGTGTTGGTCATGCGAACACCGGGGAGCTGTTTTTT. Its translation is CATSVGHANTGELFF.

This chain joins TRBV12-3 or TRBV12-4 and TRBJ1-4; 8 bases align to TRBD1. CDR3 length: 14 amino acids. The ends lost 4 bases at V and 7 bases at J; junction bases unmatched: 5. CDR3 DNA sequence: TGTGCCAGCAGTTCTCCGACAGGGGCTGAAAAACTGTTTTTT. Translation: CASSSPTGAEKLFF.

A few counts support this clonotype. The chain combines TRBV15 with TRBJ2-1; 8 bases match TRBD1. The germline gives CDR1 LNHNV, CDR2 YYDKDF (reference sequence). The CDR3 has 15 amino acids. V lost 0 bases to trimming and J lost 4 bases; unmatched junction nucleotides: 2. The chain's CDR3 is CATSRENRGYNEQFF. The CDR3 DNA reads as TGTGCCACCAGCAGAGAGAACAGGGGGTACAATGAGCAGTTCTTC.

This clonotype showed up just a few times. This chain connects TRBV20-1 to TRBJ1-2, with D maybe TRBD1 (6 bases). Germline CDR1 DFQATT, CDR2 SNEGSKA (reference sequence). V lost 6 bases to trimming and J lost 2 bases, with 13 bases between them. This CDR3 comprises 13 residues. CDR3 sequence reads: CSAPPQGNYGYTF. The CDR3 DNA sequence: TGCAGTGCACCGCCGCAGGGGAACTATGGCTACACCTTC.

The chain carries TRBV12-3 or TRBV12-4 and TRBJ1-1; TRBD1 is a possible D gene (5 bases). CDR3 length equals 16 residues. V lost 2 bases and J 1 base, leaving 14 bases between the germline ends. The CDR3 loop is CASSLISGRTNTEAFF. CDR3 nucleotide sequence: TGTGCCAGCAGTTTAATCTCGGGACGAACGAACACTGAAGCTTTCTTT.

V gene TRBV12-3 or TRBV12-4 combines with J gene TRBJ2-7, with 9 nucleotides matching TRBD1. The CDR3 runs 17 residues. V gave up 0 bases and J gave up 5 bases; unmatched junction bases: 11. The CDR3 spells CASSLALYGTGLHEQYF. CDR3 nucleotide sequence: TGTGCCAGCAGTTTAGCGCTTTATGGGACAGGGCTCCACGAGCAGTACTTC.

This chain connects TRBV4-1 to TRBJ2-1; D is ambiguous. Trimming left V 1 base short and J 0 bases short, with 13 bases between. This CDR3 has 17 residues. Germline V gives CDR1 MGHRA, CDR2 YSYEKL. The CDR3 coding sequence is TGCGCCAGCAGCCAAGTCGATCTTGGTTTCTCCTACAATGAGCAGTTCTTC. This translates into CASSQVDLGFSYNEQFF.